This paragraph covers one T cell receptor beta chain sequence. This sample stems from a study of blood T cell repertoires in COVID-19. Study background: Both acute and convalescent COVID-19 samples were obtained from the United States, Italy and Spain. The cDNA or gDNA used as material had been derived from T cells, B-cell-depleted T cells, or PBMCs.

Germline CDR1 and CDR2: SQVTM and ANQGSEA. The CDR3 loop spans 13 amino acids. The V segment lost 7 bases and the J segment 3 bases; nucleotides outside the gene matches: 8. How the authors handled the data: Counts of nucleated cells, estimated from reference gene primer amplification, were obtained. The repertoire was sequenced with immunoSEQ multiplex PCR; TCRdb's copy has only in-frame clones and lacks some. V and J calls and clone size are as listed in that table; D and trimming were resolved from the DNA. This sample carries 290,000 or so clones, around 90% of them seen once, and the ten largest clones take approximately 2.2%.

The sequenced material came from peripheral blood. This sequence was found in a man aged 18 to 30 with active or convalescent COVID-19. The chain recombines TRBV29-1 with TRBJ1-1; 7 nucleotides line up with TRBD1. CDR3 region: CSANGQVDTEAFF. The CDR3 DNA is TGCAGCGCCAACGGACAGGTTGACACTGAAGCTTTCTTT.